This T cell receptor beta chain is from a study of shared clonotypes between healthy human individuals. CDR3 size: 14 residues. Trimming took off 4 bases at V and 5 bases at J, with 13 bases between the two ends. Germline V gives CDR1 SGHKS, CDR2 YYEKEE (reference sequence). The protocol was immunoSEQ multiplex PCR, while the TCRdb copy is restricted to in-frame clones and leaves out a portion. The table includes 2 million to 3 million clones, 93% detected once. The receptor comes from a man younger than 35 in good health. Some clones in this sample may be carry-over from other donors' samples. The chain combines TRBV5-5 with TRBJ1-5, with D maybe TRBD1 (6 bases). The specimen sequenced was naive CD4+ T cells from PBMCs. The subset is: CD45RA+ positively selected. CDR3 coding DNA: TGTGCCAGCAGCCGCACAGGGCCAGATCAGCCCCAGCATTTT. Translation gives CASSRTGPDQPQHF. Based on the CDR3 plus reference TRBV5-5 and TRBJ1-5, the full variable domain is DAGVTQSPTHLIKTRGQQVTLRCSPISGHKSVSWYQQVLGQGPQFIFQYYEKEERGRGNFPDRFSARQFPNYSSELNVNALLLGDSALYLCASSRTGPDQPQHFGDGTRLSIL.